This T cell receptor beta chain was sequenced for a study of blood T cell repertoires in COVID-19. Across the study: The analysed material was cDNA or gDNA that came from T cells, B-cell-depleted T cells, or PBMCs.

This CDR3 comprises 16 residues. The V segment lost 0 bases and the J segment 4 bases; nucleotides outside the gene matches: 6. Per germline, CDR1 SGHRS and CDR2 YFSETQ. Sequencing was performed with immunoSEQ multiplex PCR; in TCRdb, only in-frame clones are kept and a portion is missing. This repertoire shows fewer than 100,000 clones, roughly 91% found once; its top ten account for over 1.5%. This rearrangement joins TRBV5-1 to TRBJ1-3, with 8 bases aligning to TRBD1. This TCR was recovered from a woman aged 45-65 years in a cohort sampled during active COVID-19. Sample: peripheral blood. CDR3 protein: CASSLERTGLGNTIYF. DNA of the CDR3: TGCGCCAGCAGCTTGGAGAGGACAGGGTTAGGAAACACCATATATTTT.